This entry features one T cell receptor beta chain sequence. Profiling relied on immunoSEQ multiplex PCR, and the TCRdb table lists in-frame clones only, not all of them. The table has about 250,000 clones, 82% seen once. This specimen belongs to a study of control samples from healthy donors and cancer patients. This TCR was sampled from an older woman with lung cancer. Material: PBMCs.

The CDR3 nucleotides read TGTGCCAGCTCACCATCGGAGAACACTGAAGCTTTCTTT. This sequence encodes CASSPSENTEAFF. The J gene is TRBJ1-1, the V gene TRBV18; D gene unclear. Looked up from germline, CDR1 is KGHSH and CDR2 is LQKENI. The CDR3 is 13 amino acids. V was shortened by 2 bases and J by 1 base, with 5 bases between the two germline ends.